A single sample is the source of the 18 T cell receptor beta chains below, sequenced in a study of blood T cell repertoires in COVID-19. The table came from immunoSEQ multiplex PCR; TCRdb's copy has only in-frame clones and leaves some out. Here the sample spans approximately 150,000 clones, 65% to 85% being singletons. The sequenced sample consisted of PBMCs or T cells enriched from blood (not recorded which). The receptors derive from a woman aged 35 to 49 with acute COVID-19.

As concerns this clone: This sample includes further DNA sequences coding for the same CDR3. V usage is TRBV2 and J usage is TRBJ2-3, with D possibly TRBD1 on 6 matching bases. This CDR3 has 15 residues. Germline lookup yields CDR1 SNHLY and CDR2 FYNNEI. Trimming pared 3 bases from V and 1 base from J, leaving 11 bases between. The CDR3 DNA reads as TGTGCCAGCAGTGAGGCAGGGGTCGGCACAGATACGCAGTATTTT. This codes for CASSEAGVGTDTQYF.

The rearrangement joins TRBV30 to TRBJ1-1, with 8 nucleotides matching TRBD1. The junction had 3 bases not matched to a gene; V was cut back by 0 bases and J by 6 bases. CDR1 and CDR2 from the germline V gene are GTSNPN and SVGIG (reference sequence). The CDR3 runs 13 residues. CDR3 region: CAWSVDRGSEAFF. CDR3 sequence (DNA): TGTGCCTGGAGTGTAGACAGGGGTTCTGAAGCTTTCTTT.

The chain's CDR3 is CASSSEYNEQFF. The CDR3 DNA reads TGCGCCAGCAGCAGCGAGTACAATGAGCAGTTCTTC. V is TRBV4-1 and J is TRBJ2-1; D gene uncertain. CDR3 length: 12 residues. Germline V gives CDR1 MGHRA, CDR2 YSYEKL. V was trimmed by 5 bases and J by 4 bases, leaving 6 bases between them.

This sequence joins TRBV19 and TRBJ1-1, with D perhaps TRBD1 (5 bases). V lost 3 bases to trimming and J lost 1 base, with 9 bases between them. The CDR3 has 14 residues. CDR1 and CDR2 from the germline V gene are LNHDA and SQIVND (reference sequence). The DNA for the CDR3 is TGTGCCAGTAGTATCGATCAGGGGAACACTGAAGCTTTCTTT. Protein sequence: CASSIDQGNTEAFF.

This chain connects TRBV7-9 to TRBJ2-2; 10 bases are a match to TRBD2. The CDR3 loop spans 15 amino acids. J gave up 5 bases and V 6 bases, and 6 bases lay outside the gene matches. Looked up from germline, CDR1 is SEHNR and CDR2 is FQNEAQ (reference sequence). Here the CDR3 DNA reads TGTGCCAGCAGAGCTAGCGGGAGAGGGACCGGGGAGCTGTTTTTT. Its translation is CASRASGRGTGELFF. Full variable domain (outside the CDR3, taken from reference TRBV7-9 and TRBJ2-2): DTGVSQNPRHKITKRGQNVTFRCDPISEHNRLYWYRQTLGQGPEFLTYFQNEAQLEKSRLLSDRFSAERPKGSFSTLEIQRTEQGDSAMYLCASRASGRGTGELFFGEGSRLTVL.

The chain couples TRBV3-1 (or the pseudogene TRBV3-2) to TRBJ2-2; weak D call: TRBD1 (5 bases). The CDR3 spans 14 residues. Trimming stripped 0 bases from V and 5 bases from J, with 7 bases between. Germline loops: CDR1 LGHDT, CDR2 YNNKEL (reference sequence). The CDR3 reads CASSQEAGTGELFF. The DNA of the CDR3 is TGTGCCAGCAGCCAAGAGGCAGGGACCGGGGAGCTGTTTTTT.

J is TRBJ2-3 and V is TRBV9; the D is unclear. CDR1 and CDR2 (germline): SGDLS, YYNGEE. V was trimmed by 0 bases and J by 10 bases, leaving 15 bases between them. This CDR3 has 14 amino acids. The CDR3 DNA is TGTGCCAGCAGCGTAGGGAGTAGTACATTAGCGCAGTATTTT. It specifies CASSVGSSTLAQYF.

V is TRBV29-1 and J is TRBJ1-2; 12 nucleotides align to TRBD1. The CDR3 is made up of 16 amino acids. J lost 2 bases, V lost 4 bases, and 8 bases had no gene match. Germline V CDR1 and CDR2: SQVTM, ANQGSEA. CDR3 coding DNA: TGCAGCGTTGGGGCACCGGGACAGGGGGCGAACTATGGCTACACCTTC. This translates into CSVGAPGQGANYGYTF.

This chain uses TRBV9 with TRBJ1-6; perhaps TRBD1 as D (5 bases). The CDR3 consists of 14 residues. V lost 3 bases and J lost 6, with 10 bases in between. Germline V gene sequence: CDR1 SGDLS, CDR2 YYNGEE. DNA of the CDR3: TGTGCCAGCAGCGACCAGGGTGCTAATTCACCCCTCCACTTT. It encodes CASSDQGANSPLHF. The entire variable domain, with the rest obtained from reference TRBV9 and TRBJ1-6, is as follows: DSGVTQTPKHLITATGQRVTLRCSPRSGDLSVYWYQQSLDQGLQFLIQYYNGEERAKGNILERFSAQQFPDLHSELNLSSLELGDSALYFCASSDQGANSPLHFGNGTRLTVT.

The chain recombines TRBV5-1 with TRBJ1-1; D might be TRBD1 (6 bases). Germline lookup yields CDR1 SGHRS and CDR2 YFSETQ. The germline V and J ends were trimmed by 5 bases and 5 bases, with 16 bases remaining between them. This CDR3 is 14 amino acids long. CDR3 nucleotide sequence: TGCGCCAGCAGAATAGACAGGCGGGGGACTGAAGCTTTCTTT. As protein: CASRIDRRGTEAFF.

CDR3 amino acids: CASSLADRGTEAFF. The CDR3 DNA sequence: TGTGCCAGCAGCTTGGCCGACAGGGGCACTGAAGCTTTCTTT. J is TRBJ1-1 and V is TRBV5-4; 8 bases map to TRBD1. J was trimmed by 4 bases and V by 0 bases; bases with no gene match: 2. Per germline, CDR1 SGHNT and CDR2 YYREEE (reference sequence). This CDR3 has 14 amino acids.

The chain combines TRBV5-4 with TRBJ2-7, with 10 bases identical to TRBD1. The germline gives CDR1 SGHNT, CDR2 YYREEE (reference sequence). This CDR3 is built from 17 residues. V was clipped by 0 bases and J by 3 bases; unmatched bases: 9. The DNA of the CDR3 is TGTGCCAGCAGCTTGGCCGGGGGGGACAGGGGATTCTACGAGCAGTACTTC. Protein: CASSLAGGDRGFYEQYF.

The chain uses TRBV5-1 and TRBJ2-1; 8 bases map to TRBD2. Trimming cost V 1 base and J 7 bases; bases outside gene matches: 13. CDR3 length: 17 residues. Germline CDR1 and CDR2: SGHRS and YFSETQ. The DNA of the CDR3 is TGCGCCAGCAGCTTGCCTCCAAGCGGGAGTATTCCGAATGAGCAGTTCTTC. Translation: CASSLPPSGSIPNEQFF.

This chain connects TRBV10-3 to TRBJ1-1; 10 bases map to TRBD1. Germline V gene lookup returns CDR1 ENHRY and CDR2 SYGVKD. CDR3 size: 14 residues. V lost 6 bases, J lost 5 bases, and 6 bases stayed unmatched. The CDR3 sequence: CAISRTGGDTEAFF. The CDR3 coding sequence is TGTGCCATCAGCCGGACAGGGGGTGATACTGAAGCTTTCTTT.

In this sample, this clone turned up once. The chain combines TRBV7-9 with TRBJ1-2; possibly TRBD1 for D (6 bases). The CDR3 runs to 13 residues. The germline gives CDR1 SEHNR, CDR2 FQNEAQ (reference sequence). V was cut by 3 bases and J by 2 bases, with 7 bases left in between. The CDR3 region has the DNA TGTGCCAGCAGCTTGCAGGGGAACTATGGCTACACCTTC. This gives the protein CASSLQGNYGYTF.

The CDR3 bases are TGTGCCAGCAGTGAATTCGGGAGAAATGTGGATGAGCAGTTCTTC. This codes for CASSEFGRNVDEQFF. The chain is built from TRBV25-1 and TRBJ2-1; perhaps TRBD2 as D (6 bases). CDR1 MGHDK and CDR2 SYGVNS come from the germline V gene. There are 15 residues in the CDR3. With 1 base removed from V and 8 bases from J, the gap between germline ends came to 15 bases.

V gene TRBV7-2 combines with J gene TRBJ2-7; D is possibly TRBD1 (6 bases). CDR1 and CDR2 (germline): SGHTA, FQGNSA. The CDR3 is 14 amino acids. Trimming shortened V by 1 base and J by 4 bases, and 11 bases separated the two germline ends. CDR3 bases: TGTGCCAGCAGCTTAGATCCAGGGGCGTACGAGCAGTACTTC. Its translation is CASSLDPGAYEQYF.

In its sample, this clone was seen once. CDR3 protein: CASRRAGEGADTQYF. CDR3 sequence (DNA): TGTGCCAGCAGGAGAGCGGGAGAGGGGGCAGATACGCAGTATTTT. The chain recombines TRBV6-5 with TRBJ2-3; 8 bases agree with TRBD2. The CDR3 is 15 residues long. The V segment lost 6 bases and the J segment 4 bases; nucleotides outside the gene matches: 9. Germline V lookup: CDR1 MNHEY, CDR2 SVGAGI.